These 32 T cell receptor beta chains were sequenced from one sample in a study of shared clonotypes between healthy human individuals. Naive CD8 populations comprised CD45RO-negative cells positively selected for CCR7, excluding terminally differentiated effector memory CD45RA+ cells. Using immunoSEQ multiplex PCR, the repertoire was profiled, and TCRdb retains in-frame clones only, with some absent. Among 630,000 or so clones listed, more than 95% were seen once. Sequenced input: naive CD8+ T cells sorted from blood. The receptor source for this set is a man younger than 40 in good health.

The chain uses TRBV27 and TRBJ2-2; 9 positions agree with TRBD2. This CDR3 has 14 residues. V lost 9 bases, J lost 6 bases, and 8 bases stayed unmatched. Per germline, CDR1 MNHEY and CDR2 SMNVEV (reference sequence). CDR3 nucleotides: TGTGCCAGTTTTGGACTAGCGAAGGCCGGGGAGCTGTTTTTT. Translation gives CASFGLAKAGELFF.

The chain links TRBV2 to TRBJ2-1; weak D call: TRBD1 (5 bases). The CDR3 extends over 12 amino acids. V was shortened by 1 base and J by 7 bases, with 5 bases between the two germline ends. Germline assignment: CDR1 SNHLY and CDR2 FYNNEI. The CDR3 region is CASSEGQNEQFF. As DNA, the CDR3 is TGTGCCAGCAGTGAAGGACAGAATGAGCAGTTCTTC.

V and J are TRBV27 and TRBJ2-4; D gene unclear. Germline CDR1 reads MNHEY; CDR2 reads SMNVEV (reference sequence). This CDR3 comprises 15 residues. Trimming shortened V by 6 bases and J by 5 bases, and 17 bases separated the two germline ends. The DNA of the CDR3 is TGTGCCAGCAGAAGCGATGTAGGACCCCAAAACATTCAGTACTTC. The encoded protein is CASRSDVGPQNIQYF.

The rearrangement links TRBV6-6 to TRBJ1-4, with 7 bases lining up with TRBD1. V shed 6 bases and J 6 bases; nucleotides not matched to a gene: 7. CDR3 length equals 14 residues. Germline CDR1 and CDR2: MNHNY and SVGAGI (reference sequence). The CDR3 spells CASRQPDRDEKLFF. As DNA, the CDR3 is TGTGCCAGCAGACAACCCGACAGGGATGAAAAACTGTTTTTT.

V usage is TRBV19 and J usage is TRBJ1-3; D is possibly TRBD1 (6 bases). CDR1 and CDR2 (germline): LNHDA, SQIVND (reference sequence). The length of the CDR3 is 16 residues. V was cut by 6 bases and J by 7 bases, with 22 bases left in between. CDR3 sequence (DNA): TGTGCCAGTAGCGCACTACAGGGAATAAGAGTCAACACCATATATTTT. Amino acids: CASSALQGIRVNTIYF.

Written as DNA, the CDR3 is TGTGCCAGCAGCCCCCGTGTTAGCGGGGAAAGGGCAGATACGCAGTATTTT. Translating it yields CASSPRVSGERADTQYF. The chain employs TRBV9 and TRBJ2-3; 8 bases match TRBD2. V lost 4 bases and J lost 4; bases outside the gene matches: 14. The CDR3 is 17 amino acids. Germline V gene sequence: CDR1 SGDLS, CDR2 YYNGEE.

This chain uses TRBV27 with TRBJ1-1; perhaps TRBD1 as D (6 bases). Trimming removed 2 bases at V and 4 bases at J, with 11 bases between. CDR3 length equals 14 residues. The germline gives CDR1 MNHEY, CDR2 SMNVEV (reference sequence). The CDR3 nucleotides read TGTGCCAGCAGTTTACAGGGGTATGTCACTGAAGCTTTCTTT. It codes for CASSLQGYVTEAFF.

The gene calls are TRBV6-5 and TRBJ2-2, with no clear D. CDR3 size: 14 residues. Germline V lookup: CDR1 MNHEY, CDR2 SVGAGI. V lost 2 bases and J lost 8, with 12 bases in between. In nucleotides, the CDR3 is TGTGCCAGCAGTTACGGCACCGCACCGGGGGAGCTGTTTTTT. Translating it yields CASSYGTAPGELFF.

The chain carries TRBV10-3 and TRBJ2-3; 11 nucleotides align to TRBD1. The CDR3 loop spans 15 amino acids. Trimming cost V 10 bases and J 5 bases; bases outside gene matches: 11. In germline, CDR1 is ENHRY, CDR2 SYGVKD. CDR3 amino acids: CATSGQGEYIDTQYF. The CDR3 DNA is TGTGCCACCTCGGGACAGGGGGAATACATAGATACGCAGTATTTT.

CDR3: CASSADGRDVDYEQYF. CDR3 coding DNA: TGTGCCAGCAGCGCCGATGGTCGGGACGTCGATTACGAGCAGTACTTC. The chain links TRBV9 to TRBJ2-7; D tentatively fits TRBD1 or TRBD2 (5 bases each). Germline CDR1 reads SGDLS; CDR2 reads YYNGEE. CDR3 length: 16 amino acids. The V gene lost 3 bases and the J gene lost 4 bases, with 20 bases spanning the gap.

V usage is TRBV5-5 and J usage is TRBJ2-7, with 12 bases matching TRBD2. V shed 4 bases and J 1 base; nucleotides not matched to a gene: 6. This CDR3 has 16 residues. Per the germline V gene, CDR1 is SGHKS and CDR2 is YYEKEE (reference sequence). The DNA for the CDR3 is TGTGCCAGCAGCCGGGGAACTAGCGGGAGGTCCTACGAGCAGTACTTC. The encoded protein is CASSRGTSGRSYEQYF. Full variable domain (rest looked up from reference TRBV5-5 and TRBJ2-7): DAGVTQSPTHLIKTRGQQVTLRCSPISGHKSVSWYQQVLGQGPQFIFQYYEKEERGRGNFPDRFSARQFPNYSSELNVNALLLGDSALYLCASSRGTSGRSYEQYFGPGTRLTVT.

The chain couples TRBV6-1 to TRBJ2-7; no definite D call. Germline CDR1 MNHNS, CDR2 SASEGT. With 2 bases removed from V and 4 bases from J, the gap between germline ends came to 0 bases. The CDR3 sequence is 10 residues long. The CDR3 spells CASSEYEQYF. For the CDR3, the DNA is TGTGCCAGCAGTGAATACGAGCAGTACTTC.

This chain connects TRBV4-2 to TRBJ1-1, with TRBD1 matching 9 bases. The CDR3 is 16 amino acids. The V gene's germline CDR1 is LGHNA and CDR2 YNFKEQ. The trim removed 4 bases at V and 7 bases at J, leaving 13 bases unmatched. The CDR3 reads CASSPQGQGEVDEAFF. The CDR3 DNA reads as TGTGCCAGCAGCCCCCAGGGACAGGGCGAGGTTGATGAAGCTTTCTTT.

CDR3 DNA: TGTGCCAGTTCGGGAGGGCCTAATGAGCAGTTCTTC. Amino acid sequence: CASSGGPNEQFF. This chain uses TRBV7-9 with TRBJ2-1; the match to TRBD2 covers 8 bases. This CDR3 is 12 amino acids long. Trimming removed 9 bases from V and 7 bases from J; junction bases left unmatched: 5. Germline V gives CDR1 SEHNR, CDR2 FQNEAQ (reference sequence).

The genes are TRBV4-1 and TRBJ2-3; TRBD1 matches 7 bases. Germline assignment: CDR1 MGHRA and CDR2 YSYEKL. The CDR3 sequence is 16 residues long. V lost 3 bases to trimming and J lost 0 bases; unmatched junction nucleotides: 6. CDR3 sequence: CASSHPRDSSTDTQYF. In nucleotides, the CDR3 is TGCGCCAGCAGCCATCCCAGGGACAGTAGCACAGATACGCAGTATTTT.

This sequence joins TRBV7-9 and TRBJ2-7; 8 bases match TRBD2. After removal of 1 base from V and 0 bases from J, the junction contained 8 bases not matched to a gene. CDR1 and CDR2 from the germline V gene are SEHNR and FQNEAQ (reference sequence). This CDR3 spans 17 amino acids. The CDR3 region has the DNA TGTGCCAGCAGCTTAGAACGGGAGGGCCGGAGCTCCTACGAGCAGTACTTC. Translated: CASSLEREGRSSYEQYF. Filled out from reference TRBV7-9 and TRBJ2-7, the complete variable domain reads DTGVSQNPRHKITKRGQNVTFRCDPISEHNRLYWYRQTLGQGPEFLTYFQNEAQLEKSRLLSDRFSAERPKGSFSTLEIQRTEQGDSAMYLCASSLEREGRSSYEQYFGPGTRLTVT.

The chain joins TRBV15 to TRBJ2-7, with a weak D call TRBD1 (6 bases). The CDR3 totals 16 residues. V was clipped by 3 bases and J by 5 bases, with 20 bases between them. Germline lookup yields CDR1 LNHNV and CDR2 YYDKDF (reference sequence). CDR3 region: CATSRGGVGANDEQYF. CDR3 coding DNA: TGTGCCACCAGCAGGGGCGGAGTGGGGGCGAATGACGAGCAGTACTTC. The full variable domain, in which reference TRBV15 and TRBJ2-7 provide the parts outside the CDR3, is DAMVIQNPRYQVTQFGKPVTLSCSQTLNHNVMYWYQQKSSQAPKLLFHYYDKDFNNEADTPDNFQSRRPNTSFCFLDIRSPGLGDTAMYLCATSRGGVGANDEQYFGPGTRLTVT.

This chain links TRBV7-9 with TRBJ2-7; 9 positions match TRBD1. Germline V CDR1 and CDR2: SEHNR, FQNEAQ (reference sequence). J gave up 2 bases and V 5 bases, and 13 bases lay outside the gene matches. The CDR3 loop spans 17 amino acids. The CDR3 DNA is TGTGCCAGCAGCCCTACCACCGGGACAGGGTACCCCTACGAGCAGTACTTC. Translating it yields CASSPTTGTGYPYEQYF.

The genes are TRBV11-2 and TRBJ2-1; D unclear. The CDR3 is made up of 16 amino acids. V lost 4 bases to trimming and J lost 5 bases, with 18 bases between them. Germline V gene sequence: CDR1 SGHAT, CDR2 FQNNGV. The CDR3 sequence: CASSSMWDLANNEQFF. The CDR3 region has the DNA TGTGCCAGCAGCTCGATGTGGGATTTGGCCAACAATGAGCAGTTCTTC.

The rearrangement uses TRBV9 and TRBJ2-7, with a possible D match to TRBD2 (6 bases). CDR1 is SGDLS and CDR2 is YYNGEE in the germline V gene. Trimming took off 3 bases at V and 0 bases at J, with 10 bases between the two ends. The CDR3 runs to 14 residues. CDR3 DNA sequence: TGTGCCAGCAGCGGGGGAGGCCCCTCCTACGAGCAGTACTTC. Its protein is CASSGGGPSYEQYF.

The chain is built from TRBV19 and TRBJ1-1; D gene unclear. This CDR3 region has 11 residues. Germline lookup yields CDR1 LNHDA and CDR2 SQIVND (reference sequence). V was clipped by 7 bases and J by 1 base, with 4 bases between them. CDR3 DNA sequence: TGTGCCAGTAATTGGAACACTGAAGCTTTCTTT. Translated, it gives CASNWNTEAFF.

The chain is built from TRBV19 and TRBJ1-1; 7 bases fit TRBD1. V shed 8 bases, J shed 3 bases, and the junction held 9 bases outside the gene matches. From germline, CDR1 is LNHDA and CDR2 SQIVND (reference sequence). The CDR3 is 14 amino acids. CDR3 coding DNA: TGTGCCAGTGGCCGGGACAGCGCGCACACTGAAGCTTTCTTT. Translating gives CASGRDSAHTEAFF.

This clone is a singleton in its sample. This chain connects TRBV5-5 to TRBJ2-1; D is tentatively TRBD1 or TRBD2 (5 bases each). CDR3 length: 14 amino acids. CDR1 and CDR2 from the germline V gene are SGHKS and YYEKEE (reference sequence). Trimming removed 1 base from V and 9 bases from J, with 14 bases in between. The CDR3 DNA is TGTGCCAGCAGCTTGTCTCCCCGGGACCGTGAGCAGTTCTTC. Protein sequence: CASSLSPRDREQFF. Variable domain in full (rest from reference TRBV5-5 and TRBJ2-1): DAGVTQSPTHLIKTRGQQVTLRCSPISGHKSVSWYQQVLGQGPQFIFQYYEKEERGRGNFPDRFSARQFPNYSSELNVNALLLGDSALYLCASSLSPRDREQFFGPGTRLTVL.

CDR3 sequence: CASSARAGELFF. Written as DNA, the CDR3 is TGCGCCAGCAGTGCCAGGGCCGGGGAGCTGTTTTTT. This chain connects TRBV10-1 to TRBJ2-2; TRBD1 is a possible D gene (5 bases). CDR3 size: 12 residues. CDR1 and CDR2 (germline): WNHNN, SYGVQD (reference sequence). V dropped 4 bases and J dropped 6 bases, with 6 bases sitting between them.

As regards this clone: Other DNA sequences in this specimen translate into the identical CDR3. The chain links TRBV29-1 to TRBJ1-1; possibly TRBD1 for D (5 bases). The CDR3 covers 12 residues. The V gene lost 3 bases and the J gene lost 5 bases, with 10 bases spanning the gap. Germline V gene data show CDR1 as SQVTM and CDR2 as ANQGSEA. CDR3 sequence reads: CSVERGGTEAFF. CDR3 bases: TGCAGCGTTGAGCGGGGGGGGACTGAAGCTTTCTTT.

The chain employs TRBV27 and TRBJ1-1; D is undetermined. Deletions cut 6 bases from V and 5 bases from J, with 13 bases between. The CDR3 is 13 residues long. From germline, CDR1 is MNHEY and CDR2 SMNVEV (reference sequence). The CDR3 DNA reads as TGTGCCAGCAGAGAGGCGGGCTGGACTGAAGCTTTCTTT. Protein product: CASREAGWTEAFF.

The chain is built from TRBV18 and TRBJ2-1, with D unclear. V lost 2 bases and J 0 bases, leaving 8 bases between the germline ends. The V gene's germline CDR1 is KGHSH and CDR2 LQKENI. The CDR3 extends over 15 amino acids. CDR3 amino acids: CASSPTSSSYNEQFF. The CDR3 DNA follows: TGTGCCAGCTCACCAACTTCGAGCTCCTACAATGAGCAGTTCTTC.

J is TRBJ2-7 and V is TRBV11-3, with D tentatively TRBD2 (5 bases). The CDR3 has 14 residues. Germline V CDR1 and CDR2: SGHNT, YENEEA. Trimming removed 7 bases from V and 3 bases from J, with 16 bases in between. The CDR3 loop reads CASNERGQDYEQYF. The CDR3 DNA sequence: TGTGCCAGCAACGAAAGAGGGCAGGACTACGAGCAGTACTTC. Drawing the rest from reference TRBV11-3 and TRBJ2-7, the complete variable domain is EAGVVQSPRYKIIEKKQPVAFWCNPISGHNTLYWYLQNLGQGPELLIRYENEEAVDDSQLPKDRFSAERLKGVDSTLKIQPAELGDSAVYLCASNERGQDYEQYFGPGTRLTVT.

The V and J genes are TRBV7-9 and TRBJ2-3; maybe TRBD1 (6 bases). Germline V gives CDR1 SEHNR, CDR2 FQNEAQ (reference sequence). V was shortened by 4 bases and J by 2 bases, with 13 bases between the two germline ends. This CDR3 comprises 15 residues. CDR3 region: CASSSLTGVTDTQYF. The CDR3 DNA is TGTGCCAGCAGCTCTCTGACAGGAGTCACAGATACGCAGTATTTT.

The chain links TRBV11-2 to TRBJ2-4; D not certain. V lost 1 base and J 0 bases, leaving 10 bases between the germline ends. The V gene's germline CDR1 is SGHAT and CDR2 FQNNGV. There are 16 residues in the CDR3. The CDR3 is CASSLGPGGAKNIQYF. The DNA for the CDR3 is TGTGCCAGCAGCTTAGGTCCTGGCGGAGCCAAAAACATTCAGTACTTC.

The chain recombines TRBV27 with TRBJ2-7; TRBD2 matches 9 bases. Germline CDR1 and CDR2: MNHEY and SMNVEV (reference sequence). The CDR3 totals 15 residues. The J segment lost 2 bases and the V segment lost 6 bases, leaving 8 bases of the junction unmatched. This CDR3 reads CASRMTSGSAYEQYF. In nucleotides, the CDR3 is TGTGCCAGCAGAATGACTAGCGGATCCGCCTACGAGCAGTACTTC.

CDR3 DNA: TGCGCCAGCAGCCTGACCGGACTAGCGGGAGTTGAGCAGTACTTC. Protein: CASSLTGLAGVEQYF. This chain joins TRBV5-1 and TRBJ2-7; 13 bases match TRBD2. The V gene end was trimmed by 4 bases and the J gene end by 7 bases; junction bases not matched to a gene: 8. The CDR3 is 15 amino acids. Germline lookup yields CDR1 SGHRS and CDR2 YFSETQ.